The 28 T cell receptor beta chains below were found in one sample sequenced in a study of CD8 T cells in Susac syndrome. The RNA input was roughly 0.45 to 1 ug, and it was reverse transcribed with random hexamers. TCRdb used MiXCR to reprocess the immunoSEQ multiplex PCR reads, holding one entry per CDR3 protein. The table lists tens of thousands of distinct CDR3 sequences, 92% of them singletons, with roughly 0.4% in the top ten. Specimen: CD8+ T cells from PBMCs. These TCRs come from a human donor in good health.

The chain uses TRBV6-5 and TRBJ2-1, with 7 bases lining up with TRBD2. The CDR3 spans 17 residues. The J segment lost 0 bases and the V segment lost 0 bases, leaving 5 bases of the junction unmatched. The germline V gene encodes CDR1 MNHEY and CDR2 SVGAGI. The CDR3 region has the DNA TGTGCCAGCAGTTACTCCTTTTCGGGGGGCTCCTACAATGAGCAGTTCTTC. Protein product: CASSYSFSGGSYNEQFF.

This chain uses TRBV12-3 or TRBV12-4 with TRBJ2-1; D is possibly TRBD2 (6 bases). Between the trimmed V and J ends, which lost 10 bases and 0 bases, there was a span of 13 bases. This CDR3 region has 14 residues. CDR3 bases: TGTGCCATCACCGGAGGGAGCTCCTACAATGAGCAGTTCTTC. Protein: CAITGGSSYNEQFF.

The chain carries TRBV29-1 and TRBJ2-1; 8 nucleotides agree with TRBD2. CDR3 length: 16 residues. Trimming took 6 bases from V and 6 from J; bases not matched to a gene: 16. Germline lookup yields CDR1 SQVTM and CDR2 ANQGSEA. The CDR3 sequence is CSVEPLQRELSNEQFF. CDR3 DNA sequence: TGCAGCGTCGAGCCCCTTCAGCGGGAGTTGTCCAATGAGCAGTTCTTC.

The chain carries TRBV7-9 and TRBJ2-1; D possibly corresponds to TRBD2 (5 bases). Germline CDR1 is SEHNR and CDR2 is FQNEAQ (reference sequence). V gave up 5 bases and J gave up 0 bases, with 14 bases separating them. The CDR3 runs to 16 residues. This CDR3 is CASSPRDPISYNEQFF. DNA of the CDR3: TGTGCCAGCAGCCCCCGGGATCCTATCTCCTACAATGAGCAGTTCTTC.

CDR3 protein: CASSHLTSGSRETQYF. Written as DNA, the CDR3 is TGCGCCAGCAGCCACTTGACTAGCGGGAGCCGAGAGACCCAGTACTTC. The chain has TRBV4-1 and TRBJ2-5; 12 bases map to TRBD2. Germline CDR1 MGHRA, CDR2 YSYEKL. The CDR3 extends over 16 amino acids. The J segment lost 4 bases and the V segment lost 3 bases, leaving 6 bases of the junction unmatched.

This clonotype has a single count. The CDR3 DNA reads as TGTGCCAGCAGCCCGGTAGGTTGGGAGCAGTACTTC. It translates to CASSPVGWEQYF. V and J are TRBV12-3 or TRBV12-4 and TRBJ2-7, with D hard to call. The CDR3 sequence is 12 residues long. V dropped 6 bases and J dropped 7 bases, with 13 bases sitting between them.

This clonotype was found once. CDR3 loop: CASRPRTSGKVGELFF. The CDR3 nucleotides read TGTGCCAGCAGACCCCGGACTAGCGGGAAGGTCGGGGAGCTGTTTTTT. J is TRBJ2-2 and V is TRBV7-9, with 12 bases lining up with TRBD2. CDR1 is SEHNR, CDR2 FQNEAQ, per germline (reference sequence). Germline trimming cut 6 bases from V and 7 bases from J; bases unmatched to any gene: 9. The CDR3 length is 16 residues. Drawing the rest from reference TRBV7-9 and TRBJ2-2, the complete variable domain is DTGVSQNPRHKITKRGQNVTFRCDPISEHNRLYWYRQTLGQGPEFLTYFQNEAQLEKSRLLSDRFSAERPKGSFSTLEIQRTEQGDSAMYLCASRPRTSGKVGELFFGEGSRLTVL.

The CDR3 region has the DNA TGTGCCAGCAGTTTCAGGACAGGGGGGGACACCGGGGAGCTGTTTTTT. The encoded protein is CASSFRTGGDTGELFF. This chain uses TRBV6-5 with TRBJ2-2; 10 nucleotides agree with TRBD1. CDR1 and CDR2 (germline): MNHEY, SVGAGI. This CDR3 contains 16 residues. The ends lost 4 bases at V and 3 bases at J; junction bases unmatched: 5.

CDR3 amino acids: CASSMKSVGPQHF. CDR3 DNA sequence: TGTGCCAGTAGTATGAAGTCTGTCGGGCCCCAGCATTTT. The rearrangement uses TRBV19 and TRBJ1-5, with no clear D. Per the germline V gene, CDR1 is LNHDA and CDR2 is SQIVND (reference sequence). The CDR3 consists of 13 residues. Trimming cost V 3 bases and J 9 bases, with 12 bases left between them.

V is TRBV7-6 and J is TRBJ2-1, with 11 bases aligning to TRBD2. Unmatched junction bases numbered 4, after V lost 3 bases and J lost 3 bases. This CDR3 contains 16 residues. Per germline, CDR1 SGHVS and CDR2 FNYEAQ. CDR3 DNA sequence: TGTGCCAGCAGCTTCGATAGCGGGAGGGTCTACAATGAGCAGTTCTTC. It translates to CASSFDSGRVYNEQFF.

The V call is TRBV19, the J call TRBJ2-1, with 12 bases aligning to TRBD2. The length of the CDR3 is 15 residues. CDR1 LNHDA and CDR2 SQIVND come from the germline V gene (reference sequence). V lost 4 bases, J lost 5 bases, and 3 bases stayed unmatched. CDR3 region: CASSTGLAGNNEQFF. As DNA, the CDR3 is TGTGCCAGTAGTACCGGACTAGCGGGAAACAATGAGCAGTTCTTC.

The chain is built from TRBV4-2 and TRBJ2-2, with TRBD2 matching over 7 bases. The V gene's germline CDR1 is LGHNA and CDR2 YNFKEQ. V shed 0 bases, J shed 7 bases, and the junction held 11 bases outside the gene matches. The CDR3 is 17 amino acids. The CDR3 is CASSQDRSGTFGGELFF. The CDR3 DNA is TGTGCCAGCAGCCAAGATCGAAGCGGGACCTTCGGCGGGGAGCTGTTTTTT.

The chain joins TRBV7-6 to TRBJ2-7; 8 bases are shared with TRBD1. From germline, CDR1 is SGHVS and CDR2 FNYEAQ. V shed 4 bases and J 3 bases; nucleotides not matched to a gene: 5. The CDR3 runs to 14 residues. The CDR3 reads CASSSRDRGYEQYF. Written as DNA, the CDR3 is TGTGCCAGCAGCTCCCGTGACAGGGGCTACGAGCAGTACTTC.

The chain has TRBV27 and TRBJ2-7; D is undetermined. The CDR3 length is 16 residues. The germline gives CDR1 MNHEY, CDR2 SMNVEV (reference sequence). The V end lost 4 bases, the J end lost 2 bases, and 18 bases lay between the germline ends. CDR3 in amino acids: CASSSPGEKITYEQYF. CDR3 DNA: TGTGCCAGCAGTTCCCCGGGTGAAAAGATCACCTACGAGCAGTACTTC.

DNA of the CDR3: TGCAGTGCTAGAGTGGTGGGGGACAGTTGGGAATATAGCAATCAGCCCCAGCATTTT. It encodes CSARVVGDSWEYSNQPQHF. This chain connects TRBV20-1 to TRBJ1-5; 7 bases map to TRBD1. CDR1 and CDR2 from the germline V gene are DFQATT and SNEGSKA (reference sequence). The CDR3 has 19 amino acids. V trimming: 1 base; J trimming: 0 bases; junction bases outside the gene matches: 15.

This chain links TRBV5-1 with TRBJ2-7; a weak D match, TRBD1 (6 bases). The CDR3 is 13 residues long. Germline V gene lookup returns CDR1 SGHRS and CDR2 YFSETQ. Trimming took 3 bases from V and 3 from J, leaving 10 bases between them. The CDR3: CASSWTVNYEQYF. CDR3 DNA sequence: TGCGCCAGCAGCTGGACAGTCAACTACGAGCAGTACTTC.

The chain combines TRBV2 with TRBJ1-1, with D possibly TRBD1 on 6 matching bases. Trimming took 5 bases from V and 6 from J, leaving 16 bases between them. The germline V gene has CDR1 SNHLY and CDR2 FYNNEI. The CDR3 spans 14 residues. CDR3 bases: TGTGCCAGCAGTTCGACGGGGGCCCGCGCTGAAGCTTTCTTT. Its translation is CASSSTGARAEAFF. The full variable domain, in which reference TRBV2 and TRBJ1-1 provide the parts outside the CDR3, is EPEVTQTPSHQVTQMGQEVILRCVPISNHLYFYWYRQILGQKVEFLVSFYNNEISEKSEIFDDQFSVERPDGSNFTLKIRSTKLEDSAMYFCASSSTGARAEAFFGQGTRLTVV.

The V call is TRBV15, the J call TRBJ2-7; D may be TRBD2 (6 bases). Trimming took off 3 bases at V and 1 base at J, with 25 bases between the two ends. This CDR3 has 19 residues. Germline V gene lookup returns CDR1 LNHNV and CDR2 YYDKDF (reference sequence). CDR3 in DNA: TGTGCCACCAGCAGCCCGACCTTTAGCGGCCGGAAGGTGTCCTACGAGCAGTACTTC. Translation gives CATSSPTFSGRKVSYEQYF.

The chain combines TRBV20-1 with TRBJ2-1; maybe TRBD1 (5 bases). The germline CDR1 and CDR2 sequences are DFQATT and SNEGSKA (reference sequence). The CDR3 is made up of 14 amino acids. Trimming stripped 1 base from V and 2 bases from J, with 9 bases between. The CDR3 coding sequence is TGCAGTGCTAGAGGAGGACAAGCCTACAATGAGCAGTTCTTC. It is translated as CSARGGQAYNEQFF.

The J gene is TRBJ2-7, the V gene TRBV11-2; the D gene is possibly TRBD1 (6 bases). The CDR3 totals 15 residues. Germline V gives CDR1 SGHAT, CDR2 FQNNGV. Trimming shortened V by 0 bases and J by 5 bases, and 14 bases separated the two germline ends. The chain's CDR3 is CASSLEAGVLNEQYF. CDR3 nucleotide sequence: TGTGCCAGCAGCTTAGAGGCAGGGGTCCTTAACGAGCAGTACTTC. Combining the CDR3 with reference TRBV11-2 and TRBJ2-7 gives the whole variable domain EAGVAQSPRYKIIEKRQSVAFWCNPISGHATLYWYQQILGQGPKLLIQFQNNGVVDDSQLPKDRFSAERLKGVDSTLKIQPAKLEDSAVYLCASSLEAGVLNEQYFGPGTRLTVT.

The chain carries TRBV7-9 and TRBJ1-3, with D possibly matching TRBD1 (6 bases). V was pared by 3 bases and J by 0 bases, with 9 bases between. Germline V gene data show CDR1 as SEHNR and CDR2 as FQNEAQ (reference sequence). The CDR3 is made up of 15 amino acids. The CDR3 sequence: CASSFNRDSGNTIYF. The CDR3 DNA reads as TGTGCCAGCAGCTTCAACAGGGACTCTGGAAACACCATATATTTT.

The chain recombines TRBV30 with TRBJ2-7; D may be TRBD2 (5 bases). The germline V gene has CDR1 GTSNPN and CDR2 SVGIG (reference sequence). The CDR3 extends over 13 amino acids. With 4 bases removed from V and 3 bases from J, the gap between germline ends came to 13 bases. In nucleotides, the CDR3 is TGTGCCTGGATGGACTTAGATTACTACGAGCAGTACTTC. It codes for CAWMDLDYYEQYF.

Here the CDR3 reads CSAFAGARQWSQETQYF. In DNA, the CDR3 is TGCAGTGCTTTTGCGGGAGCCCGGCAATGGAGCCAAGAGACCCAGTACTTC. The chain uses TRBV20-1 and TRBJ2-5; TRBD2 matches at 7 bases. V dropped 5 bases and J dropped 1; count of bases not matched to a gene: 16. Germline V lookup: CDR1 DFQATT, CDR2 SNEGSKA (reference sequence). The CDR3 extends over 17 amino acids.

J is TRBJ1-2 and V is TRBV27; unclear D gene. Trimming stripped 4 bases from V and 0 bases from J, with 12 bases between. Germline V gives CDR1 MNHEY, CDR2 SMNVEV (reference sequence). CDR3 length: 15 residues. This CDR3 is CASSSEGKTNYGYTF. The CDR3, as DNA: TGTGCCAGCAGTTCAGAGGGCAAGACTAACTATGGCTACACCTTC.

The chain combines TRBV23-1 with TRBJ2-5; 7 bases match TRBD1. Being an ORF, TRBV23-1 has a function that is uncertain. This CDR3 spans 9 amino acids. CDR3 residues: CQGEETQYF. CDR3 sequence (DNA): TGCCAGGGGGAAGAGACCCAGTACTTC.

CDR3: CAGGAYNEQFF. CDR3 coding DNA: TGTGCCGGAGGGGCTTACAATGAGCAGTTCTTC. This chain joins TRBV28 and TRBJ2-1; a weak D match, TRBD2 (6 bases). The V gene's germline CDR1 is MDHEN and CDR2 SYDVKM. Trimming shortened V by 11 bases and J by 4 bases, and 9 bases separated the two germline ends. The CDR3 spans 11 residues.

The chain is built from TRBV20-1 and TRBJ2-7; TRBD2 is a possible D gene (6 bases). V was shortened by 0 bases and J by 3 bases, with 21 bases between the two germline ends. Germline V gives CDR1 DFQATT, CDR2 SNEGSKA (reference sequence). This CDR3 is 17 amino acids long. CDR3 region: CSARENIRGRMGYEQYF. In DNA, the CDR3 is TGCAGTGCTAGAGAGAATATTCGGGGGAGAATGGGCTACGAGCAGTACTTC.

The chain combines TRBV7-9 with TRBJ2-1; 8 positions match TRBD2. Trimming at V came to 5 bases and at J to 6 bases, leaving 12 bases not matched to a gene. This CDR3 is 16 amino acids long. Germline assignment: CDR1 SEHNR and CDR2 FQNEAQ (reference sequence). CDR3 DNA: TGTGCCAGCAGCCCGACGACTAGCGCCCTTTCCAATGAGCAGTTCTTC. Its translation: CASSPTTSALSNEQFF.